These 20 T cell receptor beta chains came from one sample sequenced in a study of type 1 regulatory T cells. TCRdb reanalysed the reads using MiXCR and keeps one entry per CDR3 protein. The sample yields 80,000 to 100,000 distinct CDR3 sequences, 30% to 35% seen once. The specimen sequenced was CD4+ T cells, either the whole sample or a sorted fraction (not recorded which). The receptor source for this set is a human donor in good health.

This chain connects TRBV7-8 to TRBJ2-7; 9 bases align to TRBD2. CDR1 and CDR2 (germline): SGHVS, FQNEAQ. Losses at the gene ends were 5 bases for V and 4 bases for J; bases not matched to a gene: 9. The CDR3 has 15 residues. CDR3 DNA sequence: TGTGCCAGCAGCCTCCCGACTAGCGGCAGATACGAGCAGTACTTC. Translating it yields CASSLPTSGRYEQYF.

The rearrangement uses TRBV7-9 and TRBJ1-2; TRBD1 is a possible D gene (6 bases). Germline V gives CDR1 SEHNR, CDR2 FQNEAQ (reference sequence). V dropped 3 bases and J dropped 7 bases, with 9 bases sitting between them. CDR3 length equals 12 residues. The CDR3 protein is CASSFNRAGYTF. CDR3 coding DNA: TGTGCCAGCAGCTTTAACAGGGCTGGCTACACCTTC.

V and J are TRBV4-3 and TRBJ1-5; no reliable D call. The CDR3 is 15 residues long. Trimming left V 0 bases short and J 0 bases short, with 6 bases between. Germline V lookup: CDR1 LGHNA, CDR2 YSLEER. CDR3 nucleotides: TGCGCCAGCAGCCAAGATGGGTATAGCAATCAGCCCCAGCATTTT. This sequence encodes CASSQDGYSNQPQHF.

Note on this clonotype: The junction departs from the called germline gene at one end, perhaps through a read error. V and J are TRBV9 and TRBJ2-3, with TRBD2 identical over 10 bases. The CDR3 is 17 amino acids. The germline CDR1 and CDR2 sequences are SGDLS and YYNGEE. CDR3 nucleotides: TGTGCTAGCAGCGCAACGTCGTCTAGCGGGAGCGTAGATACGCAGTATTTT. Amino acids: CASSATSSSGSVDTQYF.

In the case of this clonotype: An end of the junction does not agree with germline; a read error may underlie this. V and J are TRBV20-1 and TRBJ2-7; 8 bases map to TRBD2. CDR3 length equals 18 residues. In germline, CDR1 is DFQATT, CDR2 SNEGSKA (reference sequence). CDR3 in amino acids: CSARDDQGLAGGYYEQCF. CDR3 nucleotide sequence: TGCAGTGCTAGAGATGACCAAGGACTAGCTGGGGGCTACTACGAGCAGTGCTTC.

As concerns this clonotype: A far larger clone is off by one base, so a read error is likely. The chain couples TRBV7-2 to TRBJ2-2, with a tentative D call TRBD2 (6 bases). Germline lookup yields CDR1 SGHTA and CDR2 FQGNSA. This CDR3 comprises 12 residues. In DNA, the CDR3 is TGTGCCAGCAGCTCCGACACCGGGGGGCTGTTTTTT. Its translation is CASSSDTGGLFF.

This clonotype has only a few counts. The rearrangement links TRBV7-9 to TRBJ2-4, with a tentative D call TRBD2 (5 bases). The CDR3 is 13 residues long. Germline CDR1 reads SEHNR; CDR2 reads FQNEAQ (reference sequence). The V and J ends lost 1 base and 7 bases respectively, with 8 bases between them. DNA of the CDR3: TGTGCCAGCAGCTTAGGATCGGGGAACATTCAGTACTTC. Protein sequence: CASSLGSGNIQYF.

This chain links TRBV27 with TRBJ2-5; D not resolved. Germline values: CDR1 MNHEY, CDR2 SMNVEV (reference sequence). Deletions cut 0 bases from V and 2 bases from J, with 7 bases between. This CDR3 is built from 14 residues. Here the CDR3 reads CASSLSRGQETQYF. The CDR3 bases are TGTGCCAGCAGTTTATCGCGTGGGCAAGAGACCCAGTACTTC.

This clonotype came up a few times. The chain links TRBV15 to TRBJ2-5; D is uncertain. CDR1 is LNHNV, CDR2 YYDKDF, per germline (reference sequence). The ends were cut back, 3 bases at V and 4 bases at J, with 6 bases in the middle. The CDR3 loop spans 12 amino acids. CDR3 bases: TGTGCCACCAGCAGGAGAGCAGAGACCCAGTACTTC. The encoded protein is CATSRRAETQYF.

In this sample, this clonotype turned up once. The rearrangement links TRBV21-1 to TRBJ2-1. TRBV21-1 is a documented pseudogene. CDR3 length: 16 residues. The CDR3 DNA reads as TGTGCCAGCAGCAAAGCCCAACCAGTCTCCTACAATGAGCAGTTCTTC. Protein sequence: CASSKAQPVSYNEQFF.

This clonotype was detected a few times. This chain connects TRBV28 to TRBJ2-7; D is unclear. CDR1 is MDHEN, CDR2 SYDVKM, per germline. The V gene lost 6 bases and the J gene lost 6 bases, with 9 bases spanning the gap. The CDR3 is 11 amino acids. DNA for the CDR3: TGTGCCAGCAGGGCCGTTGTCGAGCAGTACTTC. Translation: CASRAVVEQYF.

Notes on this clonotype: At one of its ends the junction is not consistent with the germline gene, which may arise from a read error. The chain recombines TRBV20-1 with TRBJ2-7; tentatively, D is TRBD2 (6 bases). Germline V gene lookup returns CDR1 DFQATT and CDR2 SNEGSKA (reference sequence). The CDR3 loop spans 16 amino acids. CDR3 sequence reads: CSAAVAGSGFNYEQYF. CDR3 DNA sequence: TGCAGTGCTGCAGTGGCGGGAAGCGGGTTTAACTACGAGCAGTATTTC.

The V call is TRBV2, the J call TRBJ2-5; D possibly uses TRBD1 or TRBD2 (6 bases each). Per germline, CDR1 SNHLY and CDR2 FYNNEI. The length of the CDR3 is 17 residues. V lost 2 bases and J 3 bases, leaving 19 bases between the germline ends. The CDR3 here is CASSELRGALAKETQYF. The CDR3, as DNA: TGTGCCAGCAGTGAATTGAGGGGGGCTCTTGCGAAAGAGACCCAGTACTTC.

This clonotype turned up a few times. The chain combines TRBV12-3 or TRBV12-4 with TRBJ2-1; tentatively, D is TRBD1 (6 bases). Deletions cut 2 bases from V and 7 bases from J, with 18 bases between. CDR3 length: 16 residues. The CDR3 region is CASSLRPTGSLNEQFF. CDR3 coding DNA: TGTGCCAGCAGTTTACGACCTACAGGGTCTCTTAATGAGCAGTTCTTC.

The chain couples TRBV6-1 to TRBJ2-4; 9 bases agree with TRBD2. Germline V gene sequence: CDR1 MNHNS, CDR2 SASEGT. CDR3 size: 14 residues. V shed 4 bases and J 9 bases; nucleotides not matched to a gene: 7. The CDR3 coding sequence is TGTGCCAGCAGTGTCCCTGGTAGCGGGGGCATTCAGTACTTC. Amino acid sequence: CASSVPGSGGIQYF.

V usage is TRBV5-1 and J usage is TRBJ2-7; maybe TRBD2 (6 bases). The CDR3 has 15 residues. Germline V gives CDR1 SGHRS, CDR2 YFSETQ. V was pared by 4 bases and J by 2 bases, with 16 bases between. The DNA of the CDR3 is TGCGCCAGCAGCGAGTTCGGGGGAGCCCCCTACGAGCAGTACTTC. Its protein is CASSEFGGAPYEQYF.

The chain has TRBV5-1 and TRBJ2-7; 14 nucleotides align to TRBD2. The CDR3 contains 16 residues. Trimming cost V 4 bases and J 0 bases; bases outside gene matches: 3. The germline gives CDR1 SGHRS, CDR2 YFSETQ. CDR3 sequence (DNA): TGCGCCAGCAGCGGACTAGCGGGAGGTCCCTCCTACGAGCAGTACTTC. Translation: CASSGLAGGPSYEQYF.

As DNA, the CDR3 is TGCGCCAGCAGCTTGGAGCGGCTTGTGGCCGGGGAGCTGTTTTTT. As protein: CASSLERLVAGELFF. This chain connects TRBV5-1 to TRBJ2-2; possibly TRBD2 for D (5 bases). This CDR3 is 15 amino acids long. The germline gives CDR1 SGHRS, CDR2 YFSETQ. Deletions cut 0 bases from V and 6 bases from J, with 12 bases between. The variable domain in full, completed from reference TRBV5-1 and TRBJ2-2, reads KAGVTQTPRYLIKTRGQQVTLSCSPISGHRSVSWYQQTPGQGLQFLFEYFSETQRNKGNFPGRFSGRQFSNSRSEMNVSTLELGDSALYLCASSLERLVAGELFFGEGSRLTVL.

The rearrangement uses TRBV12-3 or TRBV12-4 and TRBJ1-2; a weak D match, TRBD1 (5 bases). The V end lost 4 bases, the J end lost 8 bases, and 17 bases lay between the germline ends. The CDR3 is made up of 14 amino acids. Written as DNA, the CDR3 is TGTGCCAGCAGTTCGGGACTCCCCGAGGGCGGCTACACCTTC. As protein: CASSSGLPEGGYTF.

This chain uses TRBV20-1 with TRBJ2-1, with 12 bases lining up with TRBD2. Germline V gene lookup returns CDR1 DFQATT and CDR2 SNEGSKA (reference sequence). CDR3 size: 16 residues. V gave up 0 bases and J gave up 8 bases; unmatched junction bases: 8. CDR3 region: CSARDPRLAGVYEQFF. CDR3 coding DNA: TGCAGTGCTAGAGATCCGAGACTAGCGGGAGTCTATGAGCAGTTCTTC.